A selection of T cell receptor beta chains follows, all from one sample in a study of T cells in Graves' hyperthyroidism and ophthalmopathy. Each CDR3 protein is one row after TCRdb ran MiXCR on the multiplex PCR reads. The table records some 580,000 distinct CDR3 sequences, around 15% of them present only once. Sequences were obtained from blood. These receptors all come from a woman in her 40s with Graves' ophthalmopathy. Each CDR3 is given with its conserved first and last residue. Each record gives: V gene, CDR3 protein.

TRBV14 CASSQQEPGVTEAFF
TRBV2 CASAPQTSGRENTQYF
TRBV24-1 CATSDFRTEELFF
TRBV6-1 CASSEVGEVAGELFF
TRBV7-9 CASSPTGVGDEQFF
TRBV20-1 CSARGGSDSNQPQHF
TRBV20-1 CSARSGSTDTQYF
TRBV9 CASSPSGNTIYF
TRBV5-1 CASSSGQGSRTGELFF
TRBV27 CASSFALAGGDTQYF
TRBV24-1 CATSVSPGHEQFF
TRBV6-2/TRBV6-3 CASSFPRNEQFF
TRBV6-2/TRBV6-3 CASNQNPGGTSPLHF
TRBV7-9 CASSLTGGISYEQYF
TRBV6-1 CASSSGRGNSGNTIYF
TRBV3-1 CASSQARYGNAYGYTF
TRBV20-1 CSAREGAKQETQYF